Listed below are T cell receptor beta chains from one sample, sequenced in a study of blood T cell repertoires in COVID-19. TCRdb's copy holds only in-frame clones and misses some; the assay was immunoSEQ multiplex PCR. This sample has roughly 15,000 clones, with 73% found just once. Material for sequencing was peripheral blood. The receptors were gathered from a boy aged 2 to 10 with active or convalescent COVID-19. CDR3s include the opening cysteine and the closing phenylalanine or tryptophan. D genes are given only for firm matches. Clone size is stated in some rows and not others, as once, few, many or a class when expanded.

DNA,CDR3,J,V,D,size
TGTGCCTGGATGACAGGAACTTTGTATAATTCACCCCTCCACTTT,CAWMTGTLYNSPLHF,TRBJ1-6,TRBV30,.,few
TGTGCCAGCTCGAGTTCTGGGGCTCGGCCCCAGCATTTT,CASSSSGARPQHF,TRBJ1-5,TRBV7-2,.,.
TGTGCCAGCAGCCCACAGGGGGCGACTAACTATGGCTACACCTTC,CASSPQGATNYGYTF,TRBJ1-2,TRBV7-2,TRBD1,.
TGTGCCAGCAGCCCCTTTCCGGGACAGAAACGCTCCCCCAAGGATTTT,CASSPFPGQKRSPKDF,TRBJ2-3,TRBV3-1/TRBV3-2,TRBD1,once
TGTGCCAGCAGCTCCCAGGGGATTGCGGGAAACACCATATATTTT,CASSSQGIAGNTIYF,TRBJ1-3,TRBV5-4,.,.
TGTGCCAGCACCAGAGGGGGACAGGGTGGTGGCTACACCTTC,CASTRGGQGGGYTF,TRBJ1-2,TRBV2,TRBD1,.
TGTGCCAGCAGGCGGGGACAGGGAAGGAACACTGAAGCTTTCTTT,CASRRGQGRNTEAFF,TRBJ1-1,TRBV2,TRBD1,.
TGCGCCAGCAGTTTCGCCGGGACAGGGCGTAATGAAGCTTTCTTT,CASSFAGTGRNEAFF,TRBJ1-1,TRBV10-1,TRBD1,.
TGCAGTCCTACAGTGAACACTGAAGCTTTCTTT,CSPTVNTEAFF,TRBJ1-1,TRBV20-1,.,.
TGTGCCAGCAGCTTGGAGGGGACAGCTTATGGCTACACCTTC,CASSLEGTAYGYTF,TRBJ1-2,TRBV5-4,TRBD1,.
TGTGCCAGCAGTCTCGAGGGGGCACGCACAGATACGCAGTATTTT,CASSLEGARTDTQYF,TRBJ2-3,TRBV2,TRBD1,.
TGTGCCAGCAGCTCGGGACAGTTTGGGGCTGGAAACACCATATATTTT,CASSSGQFGAGNTIYF,TRBJ1-3,TRBV7-2,TRBD1,.
TGTGCCACCAGCAGGACCACAGGGTACACTGAAGCTTTCTTT,CATSRTTGYTEAFF,TRBJ1-1,TRBV15,.,few
TGTGCCAGCAGTTATGCCAGGGGACCTGGAAACACCATATATTTT,CASSYARGPGNTIYF,TRBJ1-3,TRBV6-5,.,.
TGCGCCAGCAACCCAGCGGGAGTAGTGGCGCAAGGTACGCAGTATTTT,CASNPAGVVAQGTQYF,TRBJ2-3,TRBV5-1,TRBD2,.
TGTGCCAGTAGTATTGGCCGACAGACTAGCAATCAGCCCCAGCATTTT,CASSIGRQTSNQPQHF,TRBJ1-5,TRBV19,.,.
TGTGCCAGCAAAATGGGACAGGGATCGGAAAAACTGTTTTTT,CASKMGQGSEKLFF,TRBJ1-4,TRBV6-5,TRBD1,.
TGTGCCATCAGCCCAGGTCCCCGCAGCTCCTACGAGCAGTACTTC,CAISPGPRSSYEQYF,TRBJ2-7,TRBV10-3,.,once
TGCGCCAGCAGCTTGGGGGCAGTAGGACACACAGATACGCAGTATTTT,CASSLGAVGHTDTQYF,TRBJ2-3,TRBV5-1,.,.
TGTGCCAGCAGGTCGGAAGGGGCAGCCTACAATGAGCAGTTCTTC,CASRSEGAAYNEQFF,TRBJ2-1,TRBV6-6,.,.
TGTGCCAGCAGTTCACAGGGGGCGAGGTCCACTGAAGCTTTCTTT,CASSSQGARSTEAFF,TRBJ1-1,TRBV6-5,TRBD1,.
TGCGCCAGCAATCCGGGACAGGGGGCGGACTATGGCTACACCTTC,CASNPGQGADYGYTF,TRBJ1-2,TRBV10-2,TRBD1,.
TGTGCCAGCAGTCATTTCGGGACTAGACAAGAGACCCAGTACTTC,CASSHFGTRQETQYF,TRBJ2-5,TRBV27,TRBD2,.
TGTGCCAGTAGTAAACGACCGGGACAGGGTCCCTTGAACACTGAAGCTTTCTTT,CASSKRPGQGPLNTEAFF,TRBJ1-1,TRBV19,TRBD1,once
TGTGCCAGCACCAACTCAGGGACCGGGAGTGATACGCAGTATTTT,CASTNSGTGSDTQYF,TRBJ2-3,TRBV6-6,.,.
TGTGCCAGCAGTTTACTCAGGGGCGGGTTCAATTCACCCCTCCACTTT,CASSLLRGGFNSPLHF,TRBJ1-6,TRBV27,.,once
TGTGCCAGCAGACCATCGACAGCTAAAGGCTACAATGAGCAGTTCTTC,CASRPSTAKGYNEQFF,TRBJ2-1,TRBV25-1,.,.
TGCAGCGTAAAGACCCGGGGGGTCGAATCGAATGAGCAGTTCTTC,CSVKTRGVESNEQFF,TRBJ2-1,TRBV29-1,TRBD2,.
TGTGCCATCAGTGAGCTAGCTCGCACAGATACGCAGTATTTT,CAISELARTDTQYF,TRBJ2-3,TRBV10-3,.,.
TGTGCCAGCAGGCGGGACTTTGAAGAGACCCAGTACTTC,CASRRDFEETQYF,TRBJ2-5,TRBV27,.,few
TGTGCCAGCAAATCCGACAGGGCCTACGAGCAGTACTTC,CASKSDRAYEQYF,TRBJ2-7,TRBV28,TRBD1,.
TGTGCTAGTGGTCGCCAGGGACACCCGTGGGCCAAAAACATTCAGTACTTC,CASGRQGHPWAKNIQYF,TRBJ2-4,TRBV12-5,.,few
TGTGCCAGCAGCCTTAAGGAGGTAGCCAAAAACATTCAGTACTTC,CASSLKEVAKNIQYF,TRBJ2-4,TRBV28,.,.
TGCGCCAGCAGCTGGGGACTCTCTAGCTCCTACAATGAGCAGTTCTTC,CASSWGLSSSYNEQFF,TRBJ2-1,TRBV5-1,.,few
TGTGCCAGCAGCCCAGCTCCCAGAGGGTCTAACTATGGCTACACCTTC,CASSPAPRGSNYGYTF,TRBJ1-2,TRBV11-2,.,.
TGTGCCAGCAGTTTATACATATCCACAGATACGCAGTATTTT,CASSLYISTDTQYF,TRBJ2-3,TRBV28,.,few
TGCGCCAGCAGTAGCGGGACGGGGGAGAATCAGCCCCAGCATTTT,CASSSGTGENQPQHF,TRBJ1-5,TRBV10-2,.,.
TGTGCCAGCAGCCAAGGCGGTAACAGGGGGAATGAAAAACTGTTTTTT,CASSQGGNRGNEKLFF,TRBJ1-4,TRBV4-2,TRBD1,.
TGTGCCAGCAGCCAACAGAGCCACTATGGCTACACCTTC,CASSQQSHYGYTF,TRBJ1-2,TRBV6-1,.,.
TGCGCCAGCAGCCCGGCAGGCAGCTCCTACAATGAGCAGTTCTTC,CASSPAGSSYNEQFF,TRBJ2-1,TRBV5-1,.,.
TGTGCCAGCAGCTTACAGGGCTCCTATAATTCACCCCTCCACTTT,CASSLQGSYNSPLHF,TRBJ1-6,TRBV7-6,.,.
TGTGCCAGCAGCTCTCAAGAGACCCAGTACTTC,CASSSQETQYF,TRBJ2-5,TRBV9,.,medium-sized